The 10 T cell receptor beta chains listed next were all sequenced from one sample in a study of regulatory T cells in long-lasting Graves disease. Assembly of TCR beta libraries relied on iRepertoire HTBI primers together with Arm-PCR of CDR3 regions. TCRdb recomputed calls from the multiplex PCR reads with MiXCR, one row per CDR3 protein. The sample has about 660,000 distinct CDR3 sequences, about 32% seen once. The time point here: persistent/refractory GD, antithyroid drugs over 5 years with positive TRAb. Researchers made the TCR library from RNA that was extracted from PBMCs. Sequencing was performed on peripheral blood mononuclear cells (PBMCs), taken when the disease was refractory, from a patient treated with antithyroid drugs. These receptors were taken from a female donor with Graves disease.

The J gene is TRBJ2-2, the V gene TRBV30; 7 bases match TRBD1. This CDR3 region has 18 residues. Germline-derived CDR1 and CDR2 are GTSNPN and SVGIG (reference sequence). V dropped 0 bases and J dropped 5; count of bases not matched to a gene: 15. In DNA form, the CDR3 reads TGTGCCTGGAGTGTTAGGCTGGGCTGGCAGGGGGTGACCGGGGAGCTGTTTTTT. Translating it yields CAWSVRLGWQGVTGELFF.

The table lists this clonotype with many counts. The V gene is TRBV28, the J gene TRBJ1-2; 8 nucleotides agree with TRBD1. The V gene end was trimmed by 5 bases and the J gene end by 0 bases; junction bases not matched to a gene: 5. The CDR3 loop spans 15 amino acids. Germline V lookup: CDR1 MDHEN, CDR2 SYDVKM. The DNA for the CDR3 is TGTGCCAGCAGTATCAGGGGGCTGGCTAACTATGGCTACACCTTC. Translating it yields CASSIRGLANYGYTF.

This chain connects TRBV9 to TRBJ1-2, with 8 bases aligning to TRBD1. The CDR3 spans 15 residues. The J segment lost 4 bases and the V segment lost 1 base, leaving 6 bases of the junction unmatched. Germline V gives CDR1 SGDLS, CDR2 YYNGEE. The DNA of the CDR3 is TGTGCCAGCAGCGTATCAGGGGGCGCAGCCTATGGCTACACCTTC. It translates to CASSVSGGAAYGYTF.

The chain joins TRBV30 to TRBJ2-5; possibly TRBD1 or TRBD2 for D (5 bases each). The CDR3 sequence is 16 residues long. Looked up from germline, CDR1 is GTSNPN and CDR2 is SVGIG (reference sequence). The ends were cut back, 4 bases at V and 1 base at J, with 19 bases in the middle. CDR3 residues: CAWTGTPHRGQETQYF. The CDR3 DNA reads TGTGCCTGGACCGGGACCCCTCACCGGGGCCAAGAGACCCAGTACTTC.

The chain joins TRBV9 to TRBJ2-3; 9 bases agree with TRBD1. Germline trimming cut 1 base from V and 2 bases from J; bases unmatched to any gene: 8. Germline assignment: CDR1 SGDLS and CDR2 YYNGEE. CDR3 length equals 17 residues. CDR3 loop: CASSVSGQGIITDTQYF. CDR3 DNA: TGTGCCAGCAGCGTATCGGGACAGGGTATTATCACAGATACGCAGTATTTT.

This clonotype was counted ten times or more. The CDR3 loop is CASSQRDPAGAFF. For the CDR3, the DNA is TGTGCCAGCAGCCAGAGAGATCCGGCAGGAGCTTTCTTT. J is TRBJ1-1 and V is TRBV3-1; D not certain. CDR1 LGHDT and CDR2 YNNKEL come from the germline V gene (reference sequence). This CDR3 region has 13 residues. V lost 3 bases to trimming and J lost 10 bases, with 15 bases between them.

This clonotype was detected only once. As DNA, the CDR3 is TGTGCCAGCTCACCACCGGTTGTTGAGCAGTTCTTC. It yields the protein CASSPPVVEQFF. The V and J genes are TRBV18 and TRBJ2-4; the D is unclear. The DNA end lines up better with TRBJ2-1; the J call may be wrong. From germline, CDR1 is KGHSH and CDR2 LQKENI. This CDR3 is built from 12 residues.

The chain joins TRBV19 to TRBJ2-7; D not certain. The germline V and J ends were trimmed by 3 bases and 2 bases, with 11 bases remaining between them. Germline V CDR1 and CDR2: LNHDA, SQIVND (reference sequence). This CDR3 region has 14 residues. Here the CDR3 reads CASSMYTETYEQYF. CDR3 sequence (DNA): TGTGCCAGTAGTATGTACACAGAGACCTACGAGCAGTACTTC.

The CDR3 nucleotides are TGTGCCAGCAGGGGCTGGGGGTCCGGGGCCAACGTCCTGACTTTC. Its protein product is CASRGWGSGANVLTF. This chain joins TRBV2 and TRBJ2-6, with D possibly called TRBD1 or TRBD2 (5 bases each). V was trimmed by 6 bases and J by 4 bases, leaving 13 bases between them. Germline assignment: CDR1 SNHLY and CDR2 FYNNEI. The CDR3 spans 15 residues.

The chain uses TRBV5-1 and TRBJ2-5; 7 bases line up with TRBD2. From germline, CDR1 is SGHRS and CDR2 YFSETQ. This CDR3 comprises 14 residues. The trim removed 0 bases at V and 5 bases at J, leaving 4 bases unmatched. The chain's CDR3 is CASSLEAGWETQYF. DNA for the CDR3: TGCGCCAGCAGCTTGGAAGCGGGATGGGAGACCCAGTACTTC.